This TCR beta chain is drawn from a study of cytomegalovirus exposure and HLA in healthy donors. Turning to the study itself: Previous work identified roughly 120 million unique TCR beta sequences from about 179 million T cells. Points from the study as a whole: DRB1 showed the most TCR associations and HLA-C the fewest in a later analysis, as rates varied by HLA locus. The number of N-insertions in an Asian-associated ancestry cluster was reportedly below the approximately 700-donor mean in a later analysis. Several top significant clusters appeared, in a later analysis, to be linked to common viral pathogens.

Comment on this clone: Antigen: not known.

CDR3 size: 15 residues. The trim removed 2 bases at V and 3 bases at J, leaving 7 bases unmatched. Germline CDR1 SGHVT, CDR2 SQSDAQ. Both 60 Vbeta primers and 13 Jbeta primers went into the PCR. TCRdb's copy holds only in-frame clones and misses some; the assay was immunoSEQ multiplex PCR. The sample lists 110,000 to 150,000 clones; approximately 79% were seen once. Sequenced material: PBMCs. The sequence came from a female donor in good health and CMV-seronegative. The genes are TRBV7-4 and TRBJ2-7, with TRBD2 matching over 7 bases. CDR3 coding DNA: TGTGCCAGCAGCTTAACGCTAGCGGAGATCTACGAGCAGTACTTC. Amino acid sequence: CASSLTLAEIYEQYF.